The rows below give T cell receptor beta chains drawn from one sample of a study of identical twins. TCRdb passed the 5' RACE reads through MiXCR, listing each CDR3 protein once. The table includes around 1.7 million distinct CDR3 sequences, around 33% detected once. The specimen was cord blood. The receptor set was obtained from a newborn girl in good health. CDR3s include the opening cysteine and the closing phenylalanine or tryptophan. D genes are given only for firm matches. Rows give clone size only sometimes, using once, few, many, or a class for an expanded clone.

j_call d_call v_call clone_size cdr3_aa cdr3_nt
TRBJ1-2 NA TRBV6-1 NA CASSEVGTVAYGYTF TGTGCCAGCAGTGAAGTGGGGACCGTCGCCTATGGCTACACCTTC
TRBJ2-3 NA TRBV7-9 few CASSLSVGQRRTDTQYF TGTGCCAGCAGCTTATCGGTGGGGCAGCGGCGCACAGATACGCAGTATTTT
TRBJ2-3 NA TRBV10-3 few CAIKASREDTQYF TGTGCCATCAAGGCAAGTAGGGAAGATACGCAGTATTTT
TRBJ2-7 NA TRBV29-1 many CSVVSGEQYF TGCAGCGTTGTGTCCGGCGAGCAGTACTTC
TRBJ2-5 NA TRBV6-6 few CASRGSRALRGKETQYF TGTGCCAGCAGGGGGTCTCGGGCCTTGAGGGGGAAAGAGACCCAGTACTTC
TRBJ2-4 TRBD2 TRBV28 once CASSLHRLAKNIQYF TGTGCCAGCAGTTTACACAGACTAGCCAAGAACATTCAGTACTTC
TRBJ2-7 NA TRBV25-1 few CASSAAKMSYEQYF TGTGCCAGCAGTGCTGCCAAGATGTCCTACGAGCAGTACTTC
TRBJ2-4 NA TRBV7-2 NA CASSSPGRAKNIQYF TGTGCCAGCTCATCCCCCGGACGGGCCAAAAACATTCAGTACTTC
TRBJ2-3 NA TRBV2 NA CASKTTDTQYF TGTGCCAGCAAAACCACAGATACGCAGTATTTT
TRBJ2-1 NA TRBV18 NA CASSPTDWRNNEQFF TGTGCCAGCTCACCAACGGACTGGAGAAACAATGAGCAGTTCTTC
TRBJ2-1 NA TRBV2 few CASSVLGYNEQFF TGTGCCAGCAGTGTCCTCGGGTACAATGAGCAGTTCTTC
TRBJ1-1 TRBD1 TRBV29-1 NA CSVLGTGIAEAFF TGCAGCGTGCTTGGGACAGGGATCGCTGAAGCTTTCTTT
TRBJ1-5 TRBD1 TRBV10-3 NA CAISEVMRQGRQPQHF TGTGCCATCAGTGAGGTGATGAGACAGGGTCGTCAGCCCCAGCATTTT
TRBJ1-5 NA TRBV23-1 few CARSDSGTRNQPQHF TGCGCCAGATCCGACTCGGGGACGCGCAATCAGCCCCAGCATTTT
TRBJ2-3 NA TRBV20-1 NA CSARVSRDTQYF TGCAGTGCTAGAGTTAGCAGGGATACGCAGTATTTT
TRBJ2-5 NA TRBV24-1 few CATITGQETQYF TGTGCCACCATAACCGGTCAAGAGACCCAGTACTTC
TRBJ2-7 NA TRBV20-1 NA CSARGRAAYNEQYF TGCAGTGCTAGGGGCAGGGCCGCCTACAATGAGCAGTACTTC
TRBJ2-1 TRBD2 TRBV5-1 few CASGTIAGGPNEQFF TGCGCCAGTGGGACGATAGCGGGAGGGCCTAATGAGCAGTTCTTC
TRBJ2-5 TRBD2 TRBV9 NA CASSTGLAIAQETQYF TGTGCCAGCAGCACAGGACTAGCGATTGCTCAAGAGACCCAGTACTTC
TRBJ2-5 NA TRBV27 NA CASRRSRARSTQETQYF TGTGCCAGCCGCCGGTCCCGGGCACGTAGCACCCAAGAGACCCAGTACTTC
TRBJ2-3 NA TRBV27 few CASSLYPLGATDTQYF TGTGCCAGCAGTTTATACCCCCTCGGGGCAACAGATACGCAGTATTTT
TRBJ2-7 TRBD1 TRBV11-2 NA CASSPGQGNSEQYF TGTGCCAGCAGCCCAGGACAGGGTAATTCCGAGCAGTACTTC
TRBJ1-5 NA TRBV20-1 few CSARSTTGSGQPQHF TGCAGTGCTAGGTCCACTACAGGGTCGGGTCAGCCCCAGCATTTT
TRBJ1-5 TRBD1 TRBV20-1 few CSAEYRGRGNQPQHF TGCAGTGCTGAGTACAGGGGGCGAGGCAATCAGCCCCAGCATTTT
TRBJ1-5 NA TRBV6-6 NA CASSYGQSVTQPQHF TGTGCCAGCAGTTACGGACAGTCTGTAACTCAGCCCCAGCATTTT
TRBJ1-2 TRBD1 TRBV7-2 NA CASSLFGQGGIYGYTF TGTGCCAGCAGCTTATTCGGACAGGGAGGGATCTATGGCTACACCTTC
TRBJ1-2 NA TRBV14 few CASSQDLGGWYGYTF TGTGCCAGCAGCCAAGATTTGGGAGGCTGGTATGGCTACACCTTC
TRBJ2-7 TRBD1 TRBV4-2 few CASGRGTGPSYEQYF TGTGCCAGCGGCCGAGGGACAGGTCCGTCCTACGAGCAGTACTTC
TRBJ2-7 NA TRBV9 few CASSVEFNEQYF TGTGCCAGCAGCGTAGAATTCAACGAGCAGTACTTC
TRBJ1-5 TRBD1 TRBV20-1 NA CSAGSLTGDSNQPQHF TGCAGTGCTGGGAGCCTTACAGGGGATAGCAATCAGCCCCAGCATTTT
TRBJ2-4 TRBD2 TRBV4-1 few CASSSGLATGKAKNIQYF TGCGCCAGCAGCTCGGGACTAGCCACCGGAAAAGCCAAAAACATTCAGTACTTC
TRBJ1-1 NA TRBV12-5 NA CASGPGAVAEAFF TGTGCTAGTGGGCCGGGGGCGGTTGCTGAAGCTTTCTTT
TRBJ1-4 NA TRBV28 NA CASSLSRPSNEKLFF TGTGCCAGCAGTTTATCTAGACCGTCTAATGAAAAACTGTTTTTT
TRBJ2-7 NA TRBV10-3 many CAISGTDSYEQYF TGTGCCATCAGTGGGACAGACTCCTACGAGCAGTACTTC
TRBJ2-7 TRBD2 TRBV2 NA CASSAGTRLNEQYF TGTGCCAGCAGTGCGGGGACTAGGTTGAATGAGCAGTACTTC
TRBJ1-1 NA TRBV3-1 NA CASSRLGSENTEAFF TGTGCCAGCAGCCGTCTCGGGTCGGAGAACACTGAAGCTTTCTTT
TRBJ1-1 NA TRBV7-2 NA CASSRPPGTEAFF TGTGCCAGCAGCCGACCGCCCGGCACTGAAGCTTTCTTT
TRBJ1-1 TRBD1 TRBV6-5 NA CASRRVRGGPNTEAFF TGTGCCAGCAGGCGGGTCAGGGGGGGTCCAAACACTGAAGCTTTCTTT
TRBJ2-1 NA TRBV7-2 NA CASSLGNWAYNEQFF TGTGCCAGCAGCTTAGGGAACTGGGCCTACAATGAGCAGTTCTTC
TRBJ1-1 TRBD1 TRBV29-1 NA CSVVQGANAFF TGCAGCGTGGTTCAGGGGGCGAATGCTTTCTTT
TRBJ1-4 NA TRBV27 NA CASSLWRRDEKLFF TGTGCCAGCAGTTTATGGCGAAGGGATGAAAAACTGTTTTTT